This is a list of T cell receptor beta chains from one sample in a study of blood T cell repertoires in COVID-19. The data were produced by immunoSEQ multiplex PCR, yet TCRdb's version contains in-frame clones alone and is incomplete. This sample has approximately 160,000 clones; approximately 80% occur once, and the top ten carry 2.9%. Sequenced material: peripheral blood. The receptors stem from a woman aged 55-69 years with acute or convalescent COVID-19. The CDR3 runs from the conserved cysteine through the conserved F or W. D genes are given only for firm matches. Where a row states a size, it is once, few, many or the class of an expanded clone; other rows omit it.

d_gene	j_gene	v_gene	abundance	CDR3nt	CDR3aa
.	TRBJ2-2	TRBV6-4	many	TGTGCCAGCAGTGAAACAGGTGACCACACCGGGGAGCTGTTTTTT	CASSETGDHTGELFF
.	TRBJ1-6	TRBV19	.	TGTGCCAGTAGTTCAGCGGGGCGACTTAATTCACCCCTCCACTTT	CASSSAGRLNSPLHF
TRBD1	TRBJ1-2	TRBV7-2	.	TGTGCCAGCAGACAGACAGGGTACTATGGCTACACCTTC	CASRQTGYYGYTF
.	TRBJ1-5	TRBV19	.	TGTGCCAGTACCAAATCCCCAGGCAGTAGCAATCAGCCCCAGCATTTT	CASTKSPGSSNQPQHF
.	TRBJ1-3	TRBV19	.	TGTGCCAGTAGTAGAAAGACAGTCTCCACTCCCTCTGGAAACACCATATATTTT	CASSRKTVSTPSGNTIYF
.	TRBJ1-5	TRBV7-2	.	TGTGCCAGCAGCTCTTATAGCAATCAGCCCCAGCATTTT	CASSSYSNQPQHF
.	TRBJ2-5	TRBV6-1	once	TGTGCCAGCAGTGACAGAGTAGACTTAGAGACCCAGTACTTC	CASSDRVDLETQYF
.	TRBJ1-5	TRBV6-5	.	TGTGCCAGCAGCCAGGAGGGCAATCAGCCCCAGCATTTT	CASSQEGNQPQHF
.	TRBJ2-7	TRBV28	.	TGTGCCGTACTCCCCGGGGGCTACGAGCAGTACTTC	CAVLPGGYEQYF
.	TRBJ1-5	TRBV28	.	TGTGCCAGCAGTTTAGGTAGGAAGGAGGGACGGATCAATCAGCCCCAGCATTTT	CASSLGRKEGRINQPQHF